These T cell receptor beta chains were read from a single sample in a study of blood T cell repertoires in COVID-19. Some clones are missing from TCRdb's copy, which holds only in-frame ones; the method was immunoSEQ multiplex PCR. This sample yields some 50,000 clones, of which roughly 88% are seen a single time; about 2.5% belongs to the top ten. Specimen: peripheral blood. These receptors all come from a man older than 75 with acute or convalescent COVID-19. Both conserved end residues are trimmed from each CDR3. The D gene is left open where the match is weak.

CDR3aa	v_gene	len	d_gene
ASSEGGGDNRQY	TRBV6-1	12	NA
ASSIGLAGRSSGANVLT	TRBV19	17	TRBD2
ASSQEVQGARSNYGYT	TRBV4-1	16	TRBD1
ASAPGIYNEQF	TRBV14	11	NA
ASSLGKGLRNEQF	TRBV5-6	13	NA
ASSDPGQGTYEQY	TRBV6-6	13	TRBD1
ASGTGKNEKLF	TRBV19	11	TRBD1
ASSLTGATEAF	TRBV6-5	11	NA
ASSDRASTDTQY	TRBV2	12	NA
ATSRLTRGRQPQH	TRBV15	13	NA
ASSFQGAPNTEAF	TRBV7-2	13	TRBD1
ASSLGPGQGGGYT	TRBV5-1	13	TRBD1
ASSRAITGELF	TRBV14	11	NA
ASSPTALSLTDTRY	TRBV9	14	NA
ASSLAGVQY	TRBV7-3	9	TRBD2
ASSYYRTANTEAF	TRBV6-5	13	NA
ASTPRAASKNTGELF	TRBV6-2/TRBV6-3	15	NA